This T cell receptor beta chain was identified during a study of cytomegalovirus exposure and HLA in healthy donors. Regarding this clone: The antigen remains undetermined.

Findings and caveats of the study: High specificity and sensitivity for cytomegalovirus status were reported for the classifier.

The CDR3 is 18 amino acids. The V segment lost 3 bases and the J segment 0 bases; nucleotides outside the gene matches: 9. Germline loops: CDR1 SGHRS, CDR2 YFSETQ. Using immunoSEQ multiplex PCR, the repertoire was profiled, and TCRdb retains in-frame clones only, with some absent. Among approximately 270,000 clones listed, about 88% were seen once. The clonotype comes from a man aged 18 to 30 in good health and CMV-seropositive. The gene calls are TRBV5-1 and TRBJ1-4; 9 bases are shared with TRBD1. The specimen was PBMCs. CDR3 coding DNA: TGCGCCAGCAGCTCCACCGGGACAGGGTTACCAACTAATGAAAAACTGTTTTTT. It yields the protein CASSSTGTGLPTNEKLFF.